This entry is about one TCR beta chain. TCRdb's copy holds only in-frame clones and misses some; the assay was immunoSEQ multiplex PCR. This sample carries under 50,000 clones, 80% to 95% of them seen once, and the ten largest clones take more than 0.8%. These data belong to a study of blood T cell repertoires in COVID-19. The CDR3 consists of 14 residues. Germline values: CDR1 MRHNA, CDR2 SNTAGT. The J segment lost 7 bases and the V segment lost 5 bases, leaving 7 bases of the junction unmatched. The chain employs TRBV6-4 and TRBJ1-2; 10 bases line up with TRBD1. This TCR was recovered from a man between 60 and 75 years old with COVID-19, enrolled during active disease. The sample taken for sequencing was peripheral blood. The CDR3 region is CASSRDRGLLGYTF. CDR3 bases: TGTGCCAGCAGTCGGGACAGGGGACTCCTTGGCTACACCTTC.